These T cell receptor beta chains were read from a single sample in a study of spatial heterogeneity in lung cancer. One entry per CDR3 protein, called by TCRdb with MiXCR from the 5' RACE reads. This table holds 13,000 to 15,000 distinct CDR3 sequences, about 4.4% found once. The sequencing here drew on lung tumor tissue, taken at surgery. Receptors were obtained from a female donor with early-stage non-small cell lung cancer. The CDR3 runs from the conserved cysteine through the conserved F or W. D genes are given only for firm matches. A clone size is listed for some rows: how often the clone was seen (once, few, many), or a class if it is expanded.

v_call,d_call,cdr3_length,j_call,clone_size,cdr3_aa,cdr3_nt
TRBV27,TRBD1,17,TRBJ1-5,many,CASSLFGQGGNNQPQHF,TGTGCCAGCAGTTTATTTGGACAGGGGGGAAACAATCAGCCCCAGCATTTT
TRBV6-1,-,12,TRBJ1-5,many,CASWDGNQPQHF,TGTGCCAGCTGGGACGGGAATCAGCCCCAGCATTTT
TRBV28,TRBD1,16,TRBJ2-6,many,CASSGQAYSGANVLTF,TGTGCCAGCTCGGGACAGGCGTACTCTGGGGCCAACGTCCTGACTTTC
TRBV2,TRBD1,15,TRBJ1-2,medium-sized,CASSPLGTENYGYTF,TGTGCCAGCAGTCCGCTCGGGACAGAGAACTATGGCTACACCTTC
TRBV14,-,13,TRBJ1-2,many,CASSSTVTYGYTF,TGTGCCAGCAGCTCGACAGTTACCTATGGCTACACCTTC
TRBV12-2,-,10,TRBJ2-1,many,CASRLGEQFF,TGTGCAAGTCGCTTAGGTGAGCAGTTCTTC
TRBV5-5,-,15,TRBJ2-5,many,CASSLVGDPTETQYF,TGTGCCAGCAGCTTAGTGGGGGACCCCACAGAGACCCAGTACTTC
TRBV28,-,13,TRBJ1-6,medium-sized,CASSPRWDSPLHF,TGTGCCAGCAGTCCTAGGTGGGATTCACCCCTCCACTTT
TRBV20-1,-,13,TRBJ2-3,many,CSARVRGTDTQYF,TGCAGTGCTAGAGTAAGGGGGACAGATACGCAGTATTTT
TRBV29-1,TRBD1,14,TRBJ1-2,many,CSVRGQGVAYGYTF,TGCAGCGTGCGAGGACAGGGTGTTGCCTATGGCTACACCTTC
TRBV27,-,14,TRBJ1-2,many,CASSLGTSNYGYTF,TGTGCCAGCAGTTTGGGGACTTCTAACTATGGCTACACCTTC
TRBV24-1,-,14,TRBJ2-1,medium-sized,CATSDWGQTNEQFF,TGTGCCACCAGTGATTGGGGGCAGACTAATGAGCAGTTCTTC
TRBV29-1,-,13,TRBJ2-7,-,CSVEGGRPYEQYF,TGCAGCGTTGAAGGAGGGCGCCCCTACGAGCAGTACTTC
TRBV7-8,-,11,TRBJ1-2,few,CASSLKGSYTF,TGTGCCAGCAGCTTAAAGGGTAGCTACACCTTC
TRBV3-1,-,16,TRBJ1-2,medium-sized,CASSQYPRQSPSGYTF,TGTGCCAGCAGCCAATATCCACGACAGTCACCTAGTGGCTACACCTTC
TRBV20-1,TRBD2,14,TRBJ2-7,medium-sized,CSALISGGRYEQYF,TGCAGTGCTTTAATTAGCGGGGGACGTTACGAGCAGTACTTC
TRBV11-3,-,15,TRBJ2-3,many,CASSLATGWSDTQYF,TGTGCCAGCAGCTTAGCTACAGGGTGGTCAGATACGCAGTATTTT
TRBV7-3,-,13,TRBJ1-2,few,CASSFDSNYGYTF,TGTGCCAGCAGCTTTGACAGCAACTATGGCTACACCTTC
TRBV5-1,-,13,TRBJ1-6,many,CASSLEGTSPLHF,TGCGCCAGCAGCTTGGAGGGGACTTCACCCCTCCACTTT
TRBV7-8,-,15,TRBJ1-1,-,CASSLVLGVNTEAFF,TGTGCCAGCAGCTTAGTGCTAGGGGTGAACACTGAAGCTTTCTTT
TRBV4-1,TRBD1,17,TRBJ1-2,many,CASSRLDRGLVYYGYTF,TGCGCCAGCAGTCGTCTCGACAGGGGGCTGGTTTACTATGGCTACACCTTC
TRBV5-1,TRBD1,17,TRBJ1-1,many,CASSFGWAGGSVTEAFF,TGCGCCAGCAGCTTTGGGTGGGCAGGGGGCAGCGTCACTGAAGCTTTCTTT
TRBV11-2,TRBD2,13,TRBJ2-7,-,CASSSWTSYEQYF,TGTGCCAGCAGCTCCTGGACTAGCTACGAGCAGTACTTC
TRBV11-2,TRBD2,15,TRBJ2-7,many,CASSSRTSGGYEQYF,TGTGCCAGCAGCTCCCGGACTAGCGGGGGCTACGAGCAGTACTTC
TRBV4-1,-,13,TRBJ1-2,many,CASSQVGFYGYTF,TGCGCCAGCAGCCAAGTAGGGTTCTATGGCTACACCTTC
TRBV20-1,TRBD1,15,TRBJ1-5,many,CSASQGASSNQPQHF,TGCAGTGCTAGTCAGGGGGCGAGCAGCAATCAGCCCCAGCATTTT
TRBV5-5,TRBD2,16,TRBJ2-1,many,CASSLGWPGEGNEQFF,TGTGCCAGCAGCTTGGGGTGGCCGGGGGAGGGCAATGAGCAGTTCTTC
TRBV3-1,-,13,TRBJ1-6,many,CASSRGTRSPLHF,TGTGCCAGCAGCCGCGGGACAAGATCACCCCTCCACTTT
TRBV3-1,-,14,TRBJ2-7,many,CASSRRGLGYEQYF,TGTGCCAGCAGCCGGCGGGGGCTCGGCTACGAGCAGTACTTC
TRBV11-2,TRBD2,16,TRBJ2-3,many,CASSLVPSGRTDTQYF,TGTGCCAGCAGCTTAGTGCCTAGCGGACGCACAGATACGCAGTATTTT
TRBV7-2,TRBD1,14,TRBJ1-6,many,CASRTGPYNSPLHF,TGTGCCAGCAGGACAGGGCCGTATAATTCACCCCTCCACTTT
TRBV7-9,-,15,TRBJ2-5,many,CASSLANRGWETQYF,TGTGCCAGCAGCTTAGCCAACAGAGGGTGGGAGACCCAGTACTTC
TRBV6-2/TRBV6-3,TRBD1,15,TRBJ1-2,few,CASSYWTGKDYGYTF,TGTGCCAGCAGTTACTGGACAGGGAAGGACTATGGCTACACCTTC
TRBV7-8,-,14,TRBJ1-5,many,CASILVGIPQPQHF,TGTGCCAGCATCTTAGTGGGTATTCCCCAGCCCCAGCATTTT
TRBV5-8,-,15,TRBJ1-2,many,CALPTALQGFNGYTF,TGTGCCCTCCCAACGGCCCTACAGGGTTTCAATGGCTACACCTTC
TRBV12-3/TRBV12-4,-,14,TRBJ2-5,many,CASSSRGGKETQYF,TGTGCCAGCAGTTCCCGTGGGGGAAAAGAGACCCAGTACTTC
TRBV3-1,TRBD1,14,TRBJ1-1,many,CASSRVRGKTEAFF,TGTGCCAGCAGCCGAGTCAGGGGGAAGACTGAAGCTTTCTTT
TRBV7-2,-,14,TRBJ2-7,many,CASSLQGWTYEQYF,TGTGCCAGCAGCCTCCAGGGGTGGACCTACGAGCAGTACTTC
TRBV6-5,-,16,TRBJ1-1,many,CASSRGAGRMNTEAFF,TGTGCCAGCAGTAGGGGGGCCGGCCGCATGAACACTGAAGCTTTCTTT
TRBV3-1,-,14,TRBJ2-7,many,CASSQDFSAYEQYF,TGTGCCAGCAGCCAAGATTTCAGCGCCTACGAGCAGTACTTC
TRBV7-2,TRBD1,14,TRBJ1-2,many,CARQGITANYGYTF,TGTGCCCGACAGGGAATAACTGCTAACTATGGCTACACCTTC
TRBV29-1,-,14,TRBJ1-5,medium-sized,CSVERQNSNQPQHF,TGCAGCGTTGAGAGGCAAAATAGCAATCAGCCCCAGCATTTT
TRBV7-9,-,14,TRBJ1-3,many,CASSPLGSGNTIYF,TGTGCCAGCAGCCCGCTCGGCTCTGGAAACACCATATATTTT
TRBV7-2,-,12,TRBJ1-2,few,CASSPQRYGYTF,TGTGCCAGCAGCCCCCAACGCTATGGCTACACCTTC
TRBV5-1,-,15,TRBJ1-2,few,CASSTGPIVRYGYTF,TGCGCCAGCTCGACAGGACCCATCGTGAGATATGGCTACACCTTC
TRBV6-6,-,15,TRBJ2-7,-,CASKRNSGPTYEQYF,TGTGCCAGCAAGCGAAACTCGGGCCCGACCTACGAGCAGTACTTC
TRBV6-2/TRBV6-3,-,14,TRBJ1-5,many,CASISENSNQPQHF,TGTGCCAGCATCTCGGAGAATAGCAATCAGCCCCAGCATTTT
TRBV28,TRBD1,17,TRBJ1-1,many,CASSPDRGLYGYREAFF,TGTGCCAGCAGTCCGGACAGGGGGCTTTACGGTTATCGTGAAGCTTTCTTT
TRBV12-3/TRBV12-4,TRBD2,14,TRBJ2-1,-,CASSLTSGYNEQFF,TGTGCCAGCAGTTTGACTAGCGGATACAATGAGCAGTTCTTC
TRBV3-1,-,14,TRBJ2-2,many,CASSLKTSGGELFF,TGTGCCAGCAGCCTCAAAACATCAGGAGGGGAGCTGTTTTTT
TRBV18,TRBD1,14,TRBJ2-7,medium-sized,CASSPRQGTYEQYF,TGTGCCAGCTCACCACGACAGGGAACCTACGAGCAGTACTTC
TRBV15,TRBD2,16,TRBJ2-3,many,CATSRDPIAGADTQYF,TGTGCCACCAGCAGAGATCCGATAGCGGGGGCAGATACGCAGTATTTT
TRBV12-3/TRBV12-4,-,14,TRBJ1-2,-,CASTLGGGMYGYTF,TGTGCCAGCACCTTGGGGGGGGGCATGTACGGCTACACCTTC
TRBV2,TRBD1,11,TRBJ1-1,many,CAGTANTEAFF,TGTGCCGGGACAGCGAACACTGAAGCTTTCTTT
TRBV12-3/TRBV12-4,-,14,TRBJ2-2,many,CASRIQGGDGELFF,TGTGCCAGCAGGATACAGGGAGGCGACGGGGAGCTGTTTTTT
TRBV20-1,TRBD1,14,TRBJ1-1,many,CSARQTGENGEAFF,TGCAGTGCTAGACAGACAGGGGAGAACGGTGAAGCTTTCTTT
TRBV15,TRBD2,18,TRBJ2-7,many,CATSPRRTSGGANYEQYF,TGTGCCACCAGCCCTAGGAGGACTAGCGGGGGCGCGAACTACGAGCAGTACTTC